Below are 4 T cell receptor beta chains sequenced from a single sample in a study of cytomegalovirus exposure and HLA in healthy donors. The study ran its PCR with 60 Vbeta and 13 Jbeta primers. Here immunoSEQ multiplex PCR was the method, and the copy in TCRdb shows in-frame clones only, minus some. This specimen shows approximately 150,000 clones; the ten leading clones hold around 1.5%. Sequencing was done on a sample of PBMCs. The receptors derive from a woman between 50 and 59 years old in good health and CMV-seronegative.

The rearrangement joins TRBV4-1 to TRBJ2-1; a weak D match, TRBD2 (7 bases). With 3 bases removed from V and 5 bases from J, the gap between germline ends came to 26 bases. Germline V lookup: CDR1 MGHRA, CDR2 YSYEKL. The CDR3 spans 19 residues. The CDR3 sequence: CASSQPGLRGGPFNNEQFF. The CDR3 DNA is TGCGCCAGCAGCCAGCCTGGGTTGAGGGGGGGTCCCTTCAACAATGAGCAGTTCTTC.

CDR3 sequence reads: CASSIPTRQGMNTEAFF. The CDR3 coding sequence is TGTGCCAGTAGTATACCAACCAGACAGGGGATGAACACTGAAGCTTTCTTT. The V call is TRBV19, the J call TRBJ1-1, with TRBD1 matching 8 bases. Trimming cost V 2 bases and J 0 bases; bases outside gene matches: 8. The CDR3 runs 17 residues. Germline values: CDR1 LNHDA, CDR2 SQIVND (reference sequence).

This rearrangement joins TRBV28 to TRBJ1-2; TRBD1 aligns across 11 bases. Germline loops: CDR1 MDHEN, CDR2 SYDVKM. The junction had 11 bases not matched to a gene; V was cut back by 6 bases and J by 8 bases. CDR3 size: 15 residues. The CDR3 region has the DNA TGTGCCAGCAGGGAGCACGGGGGACAGGGGGAAGGCTACACCTTC. Residues: CASREHGGQGEGYTF.

V is TRBV9 and J is TRBJ2-1; TRBD2 agrees at 9 bases. The length of the CDR3 is 17 residues. Trimming cost V 2 bases and J 4 bases; bases outside gene matches: 10. The V gene's germline CDR1 is SGDLS and CDR2 YYNGEE. CDR3 protein: CASSVGLAGVRYNEQFF. CDR3 sequence (DNA): TGTGCCAGCAGCGTGGGCTTAGCGGGAGTAAGGTACAATGAGCAGTTCTTC. Full variable domain (remainder filled in from reference TRBV9 and TRBJ2-1): DSGVTQTPKHLITATGQRVTLRCSPRSGDLSVYWYQQSLDQGLQFLIQYYNGEERAKGNILERFSAQQFPDLHSELNLSSLELGDSALYFCASSVGLAGVRYNEQFFGPGTRLTVL.